The T cell receptor beta chain under discussion was sequenced for a study of shared clonotypes between healthy human individuals. Study outcomes and limitations: Investigators collected only blood, and repertoires in tissues likely differ. Naive CD4 clonotypes were shared across a handful of donors at 4% to 5%. Since donors were few, the genetic and exposure-history diversity represented was limited.

This clone was counted once. No antigen is known for it. Germline V lookup: CDR1 SGHNT, CDR2 YYREEE (reference sequence). J was trimmed by 1 base and V by 4 bases; bases with no gene match: 9. The CDR3 runs to 16 residues. The assay was immunoSEQ multiplex PCR, and TCRdb's table has in-frame clones only and misses some. The repertoire consists of roughly 1.4 million clones, with approximately 98.5% occurring once and the leading ten covering roughly 0.36%. Sequenced input: naive CD4+ T cells sorted from blood. Subset noted: CD45RA+ positively selected. The chain is built from TRBV5-4 and TRBJ2-5; 8 bases are shared with TRBD2. The receptor was isolated from a man younger than 45 in good health. The CDR3 sequence is CASSDGRVAAQETQYF. As DNA, the CDR3 is TGTGCCAGCAGCGACGGGAGGGTAGCGGCCCAAGAGACCCAGTACTTC.